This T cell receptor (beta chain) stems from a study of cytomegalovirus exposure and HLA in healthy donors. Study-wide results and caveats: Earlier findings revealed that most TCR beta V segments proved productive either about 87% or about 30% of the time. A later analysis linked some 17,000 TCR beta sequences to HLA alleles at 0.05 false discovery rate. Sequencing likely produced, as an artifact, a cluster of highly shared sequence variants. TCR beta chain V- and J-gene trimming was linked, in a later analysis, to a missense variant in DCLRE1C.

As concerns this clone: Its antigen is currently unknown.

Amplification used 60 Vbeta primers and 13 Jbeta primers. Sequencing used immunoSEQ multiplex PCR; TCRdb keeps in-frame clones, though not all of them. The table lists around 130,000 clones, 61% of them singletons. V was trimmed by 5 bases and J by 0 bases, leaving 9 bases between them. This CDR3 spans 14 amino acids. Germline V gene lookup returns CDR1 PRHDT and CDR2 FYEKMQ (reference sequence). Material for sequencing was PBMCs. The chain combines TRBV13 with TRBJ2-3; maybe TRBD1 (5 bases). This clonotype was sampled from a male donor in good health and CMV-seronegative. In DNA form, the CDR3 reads TGTGCCAGCAGCGGGGCCTCTAGCACAGATACGCAGTATTTT. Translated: CASSGASSTDTQYF.